This record covers a single T cell receptor (beta chain). Profiled with immunoSEQ multiplex PCR; TCRdb holds only in-frame clones, not every one. The sample carries about 13,000 clones, approximately 76% recorded once. The sample is drawn from a study of blood T cell repertoires in COVID-19. In the study overall: From the United States, Italy and Spain came samples of acute and convalescent COVID-19.

This CDR3 is built from 15 residues. Germline loops: CDR1 SGHRS, CDR2 YFSETQ. J gave up 7 bases and V 4 bases, and 10 bases lay outside the gene matches. The TCR originated in an elderly woman with acute or convalescent COVID-19. The sequenced material came from peripheral blood. The chain is built from TRBV5-1 and TRBJ1-5, with 8 positions matching TRBD1. CDR3: CASSVTGEVFQPQHF. CDR3 nucleotide sequence: TGCGCCAGCAGCGTGACAGGGGAAGTTTTCCAGCCCCAGCATTTT.